This T cell receptor (beta chain) was obtained from a study of blood T cell repertoires in COVID-19. Per the germline V gene, CDR1 is LGHNA and CDR2 is YNFKEQ. Trimming took off 4 bases at V and 4 bases at J, with 18 bases between the two ends. The CDR3 totals 16 residues. Generated by immunoSEQ multiplex PCR, the TCRdb table keeps only in-frame clones and is missing some. Altogether approximately 180,000 clones are present, around 82% being singletons, with the ten largest covering more than 4.5%. The study assigned cohorts using participant-reported clinical history. The receptor was derived from a woman in her sixties with acute COVID-19. Sequencing used PBMCs or T cells enriched from blood (not recorded which). This sequence joins TRBV4-2 and TRBJ2-3, with a weak D call TRBD2 (6 bases). The CDR3 reads CASSPTWGDASDTQYF. CDR3 in DNA: TGTGCCAGCAGCCCAACGTGGGGGGACGCCTCAGATACGCAGTATTTT.